The 13 T cell receptor beta chains listed next were all sequenced from one sample in a study of blood T cell repertoires in COVID-19. TCRdb's copy holds only in-frame clones and misses some; the assay was immunoSEQ multiplex PCR. The sample holds approximately 500,000 clones; approximately 83% are singletons and the top ten take 3.2%. Sequenced material: peripheral blood. These receptors were collected from a human donor in a cohort sampled during active COVID-19.

This chain uses TRBV7-2 with TRBJ2-3, with 9 bases aligning to TRBD2. Germline V gene data show CDR1 as SGHTA and CDR2 as FQGNSA. This CDR3 comprises 15 residues. V lost 1 base to trimming and J lost 4 bases; unmatched junction nucleotides: 3. The CDR3 nucleotides are TGTGCCAGCAGCTTAGAGGGACTAGCCCCAGATACGCAGTATTTT. Translation gives CASSLEGLAPDTQYF. Drawing the rest from reference TRBV7-2 and TRBJ2-3, the complete variable domain is GAGVSQSPSNKVTEKGKDVELRCDPISGHTALYWYRQSLGQGLEFLIYFQGNSAPDKSGLPSDRFSAERTGGSVSTLTIQRTQQEDSAVYLCASSLEGLAPDTQYFGPGTRLTVL.

DNA of the CDR3: TGTGCCAGCAGAATGGACAGGTCCAGCTCCTACGAGCAGTACTTC. It translates to CASRMDRSSSYEQYF. The chain combines TRBV28 with TRBJ2-7, with 7 nucleotides matching TRBD1. This CDR3 has 15 amino acids. Germline assignment: CDR1 MDHEN and CDR2 SYDVKM. V was pared by 6 bases and J by 0 bases, with 8 bases of the junction left unmatched.

The chain is built from TRBV7-9 and TRBJ1-4; D may be TRBD1 (5 bases). Trimming removed 5 bases at V and 0 bases at J, with 13 bases between. The CDR3 has 16 residues. Germline V CDR1 and CDR2: SEHNR, FQNEAQ (reference sequence). CDR3 in amino acids: CASSRSLQATNEKLFF. Written as DNA, the CDR3 is TGTGCCAGCAGCCGCTCGCTACAGGCAACTAATGAAAAACTGTTTTTT.

This sequence joins TRBV29-1 and TRBJ1-4; TRBD1 matches 9 bases. This CDR3 contains 14 residues. Germline loops: CDR1 SQVTM, CDR2 ANQGSEA. V was clipped by 3 bases and J by 7 bases; unmatched bases: 6. The CDR3 DNA reads TGCAGCGTTGAGGGGGACAGGGCGGGTGAAAAACTGTTTTTT. Its protein is CSVEGDRAGEKLFF.

The chain employs TRBV6-1 and TRBJ2-1, with TRBD2 as a possible D gene (5 bases). Germline V lookup: CDR1 MNHNS, CDR2 SASEGT. Between the trimmed V and J ends, which lost 2 bases and 0 bases, there was a span of 32 bases. There are 23 residues in the CDR3. The CDR3 reads CASSEIATVEGTLFHSSYNEQFF. The CDR3 bases are TGTGCCAGCAGTGAAATAGCAACGGTCGAGGGAACCTTATTTCATAGCTCCTACAATGAGCAGTTCTTC.

The genes are TRBV5-1 and TRBJ2-5; the D gene is possibly TRBD1 (6 bases). Germline loops: CDR1 SGHRS, CDR2 YFSETQ. This CDR3 contains 15 residues. Deletions cut 4 bases from V and 5 bases from J, with 18 bases between. The CDR3 coding sequence is TGCGCCAGCAGCCCGACAGGAACTTCAGTCGAGACCCAGTACTTC. Translation: CASSPTGTSVETQYF. The full variable domain, completed using reference TRBV5-1 and TRBJ2-5, is KAGVTQTPRYLIKTRGQQVTLSCSPISGHRSVSWYQQTPGQGLQFLFEYFSETQRNKGNFPGRFSGRQFSNSRSEMNVSTLELGDSALYLCASSPTGTSVETQYFGPGTRLLVL.

The chain uses TRBV6-2 or TRBV6-3 and TRBJ2-3; D is possibly TRBD1 (5 bases). The CDR3 sequence is 14 residues long. Trimming took off 6 bases at V and 5 bases at J, with 15 bases between the two ends. Germline V lookup: CDR1 MNHEY, CDR2 SVGEGT. The CDR3, as DNA: TGTGCCAGCAGCCGACAGCTCCTAGGAGATACGCAGTATTTT. It translates to CASSRQLLGDTQYF.

The chain couples TRBV19 to TRBJ2-3; the match to TRBD2 covers 7 bases. This CDR3 has 15 residues. Losses at the gene ends were 5 bases for V and 0 bases for J; bases not matched to a gene: 5. Germline CDR1 and CDR2: LNHDA and SQIVND (reference sequence). The CDR3 region has the DNA TGTGCCAGTAGTCGGCGGGGGACTAGCACAGATACGCAGTATTTT. Protein product: CASSRRGTSTDTQYF. The variable domain in full, with the rest retrieved from reference TRBV19 and TRBJ2-3, is DGGITQSPKYLFRKEGQNVTLSCEQNLNHDAMYWYRQDPGQGLRLIYYSQIVNDFQKGDIAEGYSVSREKKESFPLTVTSAQKNPTAFYLCASSRRGTSTDTQYFGPGTRLTVL.

The chain is built from TRBV19 and TRBJ2-2; D possibly corresponds to TRBD2 (5 bases). This CDR3 is 15 amino acids long. Looked up from germline, CDR1 is LNHDA and CDR2 is SQIVND (reference sequence). V was shortened by 7 bases and J by 4 bases, with 16 bases between the two germline ends. The CDR3 region has the DNA TGTGCCAGTAAGGAGGTCAATACTCTCACCGGGGAGCTGTTTTTT. Protein product: CASKEVNTLTGELFF.

A single count supports this clone. The chain couples TRBV28 to TRBJ2-1, with D perhaps matching TRBD2 (5 bases). Per germline, CDR1 MDHEN and CDR2 SYDVKM. The CDR3 is made up of 15 amino acids. V was shortened by 2 bases and J by 6 bases, with 14 bases between the two germline ends. The CDR3 bases are TGTGCCAGCAGTTTAGGAGGCGGAACAACCAATGAGCAGTTCTTC. It specifies CASSLGGGTTNEQFF. Combining the CDR3 with reference TRBV28 and TRBJ2-1 gives the whole variable domain DVKVTQSSRYLVKRTGEKVFLECVQDMDHENMFWYRQDPGLGLRLIYFSYDVKMKEKGDIPEGYSVSREKKERFSLILESASTNQTSMYLCASSLGGGTTNEQFFGPGTRLTVL.

The chain uses TRBV11-2 and TRBJ2-2, with TRBD1 matching over 8 bases. There are 17 residues in the CDR3. V dropped 6 bases and J dropped 2; count of bases not matched to a gene: 11. CDR1 SGHAT and CDR2 FQNNGV come from the germline V gene. Here the CDR3 reads CASSRRLGQENTGELFF. The DNA of the CDR3 is TGTGCCAGCAGTCGGAGGCTGGGACAGGAAAACACCGGGGAGCTGTTTTTT.

The gene calls are TRBV6-5 and TRBJ2-2; 8 bases agree with TRBD2. Losses at the gene ends were 10 bases for V and 2 bases for J; bases not matched to a gene: 6. This CDR3 spans 14 amino acids. CDR1 MNHEY and CDR2 SVGAGI come from the germline V gene. The CDR3 DNA sequence: TGTGCCACTAATAGCGGGACCAACACCGGGGAGCTGTTTTTT. Translating it yields CATNSGTNTGELFF.

The chain uses TRBV2 and TRBJ1-2, with D unclear. With 2 bases removed from V and 4 bases from J, the gap between germline ends came to 14 bases. This CDR3 is 15 amino acids long. Looked up from germline, CDR1 is SNHLY and CDR2 is FYNNEI. This CDR3 is CASSELVGVSYGYTF. The CDR3 region has the DNA TGTGCCAGCAGTGAACTGGTAGGAGTTAGCTATGGCTACACCTTC.